The rows below give T cell receptor beta chains drawn from one sample of a study of CD4 T cells in relation to SARS-CoV-2 and coronaviruses. TCRdb's copy holds only in-frame clones and misses some; the assay was immunoSEQ multiplex PCR. The sample carries 60,000 to 80,000 clones, 75% to 90% recorded once. The material sequenced was memory CD4+ T cells from PBMCs. Receptor source: a human donor in good health. The CDR3 runs from the conserved cysteine through the conserved F or W. The D gene is left open where the match is weak. Expanded clones are given a class, and other clones once, few, many or no size at all.

v_call,d_call,j_call,clone_size,cdr3_nt,cdr3_aa
TRBV27,NA,TRBJ2-1,NA,TGTGCCAGCAGTTTCGGGTTCGTGGGATTCAATGAGCAGTTCTTC,CASSFGFVGFNEQFF
TRBV5-6,TRBD1,TRBJ1-6,NA,TGTGCCAGCAGCTTGAGACCGAGACAGGGAGTTAATTCACCCCTCCACTTT,CASSLRPRQGVNSPLHF
TRBV11-2,TRBD2,TRBJ2-2,NA,TGTGCCAGCAGCACGACTAGCTTGGGGGAGCTGTTTTTT,CASSTTSLGELFF
TRBV5-1,NA,TRBJ2-2,NA,TGCGCCAGCAGCCCGACCGGGAACACCGGGGAGCTGTTTTTT,CASSPTGNTGELFF
TRBV5-1,NA,TRBJ2-7,NA,TGCGCCAGCAGAACCAACCCCGCGGGCGCCCTCGAGCAGTACTTC,CASRTNPAGALEQYF
TRBV18,NA,TRBJ2-7,NA,TGTGCCAGCTCACCACGGCAGGAGTCCTACGAGCAGTACTTC,CASSPRQESYEQYF
TRBV28,NA,TRBJ2-3,few,TGTGCCAGCAGTTTATTGAACCACGGATATTCAGATACGCAGTATTTT,CASSLLNHGYSDTQYF
TRBV5-1,NA,TRBJ2-6,NA,TGCGCCAGCAGCGGCGACTCTGGGGCCAACGTCCTGACTTTC,CASSGDSGANVLTF
TRBV9,NA,TRBJ1-2,NA,TGTGCCAGCAGCCCTCCCGGGACTCTTAACTATGGCTACACCTTC,CASSPPGTLNYGYTF
TRBV11-2,TRBD2,TRBJ2-3,NA,TGTGCCAGCAGCTTAGTAGCGGGGAACACAGATACGCAGTATTTT,CASSLVAGNTDTQYF
TRBV6-2/TRBV6-3,NA,TRBJ1-1,once,TGTGCCAGCAGTTCGCTCTGGAACATGAACACTGAAGCTTTCTTT,CASSSLWNMNTEAFF
TRBV5-6,NA,TRBJ2-3,once,TGTGCCAGCAGCTTAGGGCTCACCACAGATACGCAGTATTTT,CASSLGLTTDTQYF
TRBV30,NA,TRBJ1-1,NA,TGTGCCTGGAGTGTAGAGGTGAACACTGAAGCTTTCTTT,CAWSVEVNTEAFF
TRBV7-2,NA,TRBJ1-5,once,TGTGCCAGCAGCGTGGGCCAACGTGGGCAGCCCCAGCATTTT,CASSVGQRGQPQHF
TRBV5-1,TRBD2,TRBJ2-5,NA,TGCGCCAGCAGCTCTATCCTGGGGGGGGTAGAGACCCAGTACTTC,CASSSILGGVETQYF
TRBV9,TRBD2,TRBJ2-2,NA,TGTGCCAGCAGCGCCCGAGCGGGGGGGCTGGGCACCGGGGAGCTGTTTTTT,CASSARAGGLGTGELFF
TRBV9,NA,TRBJ2-2,NA,TGTGCCAGCAGCGTAGTGGGACGATTAAACACCGGGGAGCTGTTTTTT,CASSVVGRLNTGELFF
TRBV2,TRBD1,TRBJ2-1,NA,TGTGCCAGCACCGGTACCGGGACAGGGCAGTTCTTC,CASTGTGTGQFF
TRBV19,NA,TRBJ2-2,NA,TGTGCCAGTGTCTCCACAGGGCTGAACACCGGGGAGCTGTTTTTT,CASVSTGLNTGELFF
TRBV4-3,NA,TRBJ1-1,once,TGCGCCAGCAGTTGGGCAGGAACTGAAGCTTTCTTT,CASSWAGTEAFF